This T cell receptor beta chain derives from a study of blood T cell repertoires in COVID-19. Study background: From T cells, B-cell-depleted T cells, or PBMCs came the material, which was cDNA or gDNA.

The CDR3 spans 13 residues. V lost 0 bases and J 9 bases, leaving 12 bases between the germline ends. Germline V gene sequence: CDR1 SEHNR, CDR2 FQNEAQ (reference sequence). In Seattle, patients joined the study during active infection and were tracked longitudinally. Here immunoSEQ multiplex PCR was the method, and the copy in TCRdb shows in-frame clones only, minus some. The sample lists roughly 380,000 clones, 89% occurring once. This sequence was found in a woman aged 40-49 years with COVID-19, enrolled during active disease. This chain uses TRBV7-9 with TRBJ2-7; a possible D gene is TRBD2 (6 bases). Sequenced input: peripheral blood. Here the CDR3 reads CASSLAGLGGQYF. The CDR3 bases are TGTGCCAGCAGCTTAGCGGGACTGGGGGGGCAGTACTTC.